A single T cell receptor (beta chain) is shown here with its context. The target antigen is unknown. TCRdb reprocessed the 5' RACE reads via MiXCR and lists one record per CDR3 protein. The repertoire holds a few hundred thousand distinct CDR3 sequences, over 25% seen once, with about 13% in the top ten. The CDR3 extends over 14 amino acids. Germline CDR1 is SGHAT and CDR2 is FQNNGV. Trimming pared 3 bases from V and 3 bases from J, leaving 11 bases between. The source of the sample is a study of T-cell memory formation after mild COVID-19. Study-wide points: CM and EM subsets held most contracting CD4+ clones; EMRA held CD8+ ones. Certain responding clones were present in pre-infection memory, suggesting participation of cross-reactive memory.

The sequenced sample consisted of PBMCs or a T cell subset sorted from them (not recorded which). The clonotype comes from an adult woman who had mild COVID-19 (a few samples of this study predate the infection). Cell type and time point are not known. The chain combines TRBV11-2 with TRBJ1-1, with unresolved D. In DNA, the CDR3 is TGTGCCAGCAGCTTGGTAGGTGTGCACACTGAAGCTTTCTTT. Protein: CASSLVGVHTEAFF.